This T cell receptor beta chain is from a study of blood T cell repertoires in COVID-19. As for the study in general: Collection of acute and convalescent COVID-19 samples took place in the United States, Italy and Spain. PBMCs, B-cell-depleted T cells, or T cells provided the cDNA or gDNA that made up the material.

Per the original methods: Quantification of nucleated cells was approximated via reference gene primer amplification. Assay used: immunoSEQ multiplex PCR; TCRdb lists only in-frame clones, some missing. From that table come the V and J calls and clone size; the DNA was used to work out D and trimming. Of approximately 340,000 clones listed, around 83% are singletons. This CDR3 is built from 15 residues. The V gene lost 4 bases and the J gene lost 1 base, with 10 bases spanning the gap. Per germline, CDR1 SGHVS and CDR2 FNYEAQ. The sample holds one count of this clone. The chain carries TRBV7-6 and TRBJ1-4; D uncertain. This TCR was sampled from a man aged 25-40 years with active or convalescent COVID-19. Sequenced: peripheral blood. For the CDR3, the DNA is TGTGCCAGCAGCTCAAACGGTGGAACTAATGAAAAACTGTTTTTT. It codes for CASSSNGGTNEKLFF.